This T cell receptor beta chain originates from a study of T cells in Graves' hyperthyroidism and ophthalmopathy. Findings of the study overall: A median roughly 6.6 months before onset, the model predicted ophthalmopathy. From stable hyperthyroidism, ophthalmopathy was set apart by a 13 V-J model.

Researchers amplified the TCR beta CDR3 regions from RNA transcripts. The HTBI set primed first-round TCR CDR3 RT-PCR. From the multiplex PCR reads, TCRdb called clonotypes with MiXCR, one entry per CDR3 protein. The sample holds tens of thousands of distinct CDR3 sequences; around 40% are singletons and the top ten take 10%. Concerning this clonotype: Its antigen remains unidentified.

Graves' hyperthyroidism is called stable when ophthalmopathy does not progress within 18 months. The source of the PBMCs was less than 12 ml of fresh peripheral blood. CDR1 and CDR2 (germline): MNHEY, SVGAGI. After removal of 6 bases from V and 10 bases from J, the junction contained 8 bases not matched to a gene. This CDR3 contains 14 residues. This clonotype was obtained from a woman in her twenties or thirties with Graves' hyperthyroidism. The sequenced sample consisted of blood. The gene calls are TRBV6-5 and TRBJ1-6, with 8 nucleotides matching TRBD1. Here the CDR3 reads CASRLDRVTSPLHF. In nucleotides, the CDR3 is TGTGCCAGCAGATTGGACAGGGTAACCTCACCCCTCCACTTT.